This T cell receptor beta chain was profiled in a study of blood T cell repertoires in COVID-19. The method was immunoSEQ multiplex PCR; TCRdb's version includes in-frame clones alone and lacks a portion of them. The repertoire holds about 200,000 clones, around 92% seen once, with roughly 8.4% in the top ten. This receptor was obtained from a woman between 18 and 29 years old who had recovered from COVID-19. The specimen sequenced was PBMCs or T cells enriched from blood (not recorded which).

CDR3 residues: CATSDLEGYGYTF. In DNA form, the CDR3 reads TGTGCCACCAGTGATTTAGAGGGATATGGCTACACCTTC. V and J are TRBV24-1 and TRBJ1-2; unclear D gene. The CDR3 extends over 13 amino acids. CDR1 and CDR2 from the germline V gene are KGHDR and SFDVKD. Trimming took 1 base from V and 5 from J, leaving 7 bases between them.